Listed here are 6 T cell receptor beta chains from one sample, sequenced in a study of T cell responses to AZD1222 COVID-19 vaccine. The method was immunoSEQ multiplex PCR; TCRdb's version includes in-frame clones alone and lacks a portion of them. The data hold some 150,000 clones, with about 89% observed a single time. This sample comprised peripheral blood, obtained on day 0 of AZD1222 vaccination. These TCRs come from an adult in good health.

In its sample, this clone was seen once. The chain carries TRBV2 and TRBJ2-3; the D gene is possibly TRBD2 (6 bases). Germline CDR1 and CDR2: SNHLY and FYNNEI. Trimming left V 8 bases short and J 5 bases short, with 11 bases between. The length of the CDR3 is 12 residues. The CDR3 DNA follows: TGTGCCAGCTCGGGAGATGGAGATACGCAGTATTTT. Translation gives CASSGDGDTQYF.

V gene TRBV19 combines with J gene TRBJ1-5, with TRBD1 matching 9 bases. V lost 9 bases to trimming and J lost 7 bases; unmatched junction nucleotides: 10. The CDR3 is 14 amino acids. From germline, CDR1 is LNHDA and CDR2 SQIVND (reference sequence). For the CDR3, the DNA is TGTGCCAGCCACACAGGGGGCGCGGGGCAGCCCCAGCATTTT. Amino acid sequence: CASHTGGAGQPQHF.

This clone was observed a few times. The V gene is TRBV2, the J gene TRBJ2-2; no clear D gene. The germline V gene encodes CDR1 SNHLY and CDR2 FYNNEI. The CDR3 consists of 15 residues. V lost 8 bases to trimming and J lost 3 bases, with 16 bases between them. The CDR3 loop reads CASHSGFRDTGELFF. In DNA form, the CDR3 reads TGTGCCAGCCACTCCGGGTTCCGGGACACCGGGGAGCTGTTTTTT.

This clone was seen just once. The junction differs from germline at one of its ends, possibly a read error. The CDR3 bases are TGTGCTAGCAGCTTAACTGGCCAGACTGAAGCTTTCTTT. Amino acids: CASSLTGQTEAFF. This chain uses TRBV7-7 with TRBJ1-1; D unclear. The CDR3 contains 13 residues. Germline CDR1 SSHAT, CDR2 FNYEAQ (reference sequence). The full variable domain, its missing parts supplied by reference TRBV7-7 and TRBJ1-1, is GAGVSQSPRYKVTKRGQDVTLRCDPISSHATLYWYQQALGQGPEFLTYFNYEAQPDKSGLPSDRFSAERPEGSISTLTIQRTEQRDSAMYRCASSLTGQTEAFFGQGTRLTVV.

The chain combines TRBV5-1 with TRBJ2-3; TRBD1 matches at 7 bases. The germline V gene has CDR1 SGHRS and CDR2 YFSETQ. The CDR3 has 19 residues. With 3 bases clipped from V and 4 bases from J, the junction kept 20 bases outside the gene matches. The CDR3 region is CASSYGVTGQSTPPDTQYF. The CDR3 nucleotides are TGCGCCAGCAGCTATGGGGTCACGGGACAGTCGACTCCCCCAGATACGCAGTATTTT. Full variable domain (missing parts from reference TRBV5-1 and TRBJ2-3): KAGVTQTPRYLIKTRGQQVTLSCSPISGHRSVSWYQQTPGQGLQFLFEYFSETQRNKGNFPGRFSGRQFSNSRSEMNVSTLELGDSALYLCASSYGVTGQSTPPDTQYFGPGTRLTVL.

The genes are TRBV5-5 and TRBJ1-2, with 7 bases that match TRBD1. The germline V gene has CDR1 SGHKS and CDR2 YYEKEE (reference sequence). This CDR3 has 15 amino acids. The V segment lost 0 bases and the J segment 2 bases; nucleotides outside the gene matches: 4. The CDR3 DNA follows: TGTGCCAGCAGCTTGGAAGGGGGCACCAACTATGGCTACACCTTC. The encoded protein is CASSLEGGTNYGYTF.